The entry below describes one T cell receptor (beta chain). Its antigen is currently unknown. This entry comes from a study of cytomegalovirus exposure and HLA in healthy donors. Study-wide points: Some V segments, including TRBV6-2 and TRBV6-3, were excluded as indistinguishable. A reported reduction in N-insertions relative to the roughly 700-donor mean was seen in an Asian-associated ancestry cluster in a later analysis. A previous analysis found most TCR beta V segments productive roughly 90% or roughly 30% of the time.

Use of 60 Vbeta and 13 Jbeta primers characterized the PCR. Only in-frame clones appear in the TCRdb table, and some are missing; sequencing was by immunoSEQ multiplex PCR. The sample includes 100,000 or so clones, roughly 70% of them seen just once. Per the germline V gene, CDR1 is SGHAT and CDR2 is FQNNGV. CDR3 length: 16 amino acids. V shed 0 bases, J shed 2 bases, and the junction held 4 bases outside the gene matches. The sequencing sample was made of PBMCs. The TCR sequence derives from a man aged 35 to 55 in good health and CMV-seropositive. This chain uses TRBV11-2 with TRBJ2-1, with TRBD2 identical over 7 bases. This CDR3 reads CASSLEGSGPYNEQFF. The CDR3 DNA reads TGTGCCAGCAGCTTAGAGGGTAGCGGGCCCTACAATGAGCAGTTCTTC.